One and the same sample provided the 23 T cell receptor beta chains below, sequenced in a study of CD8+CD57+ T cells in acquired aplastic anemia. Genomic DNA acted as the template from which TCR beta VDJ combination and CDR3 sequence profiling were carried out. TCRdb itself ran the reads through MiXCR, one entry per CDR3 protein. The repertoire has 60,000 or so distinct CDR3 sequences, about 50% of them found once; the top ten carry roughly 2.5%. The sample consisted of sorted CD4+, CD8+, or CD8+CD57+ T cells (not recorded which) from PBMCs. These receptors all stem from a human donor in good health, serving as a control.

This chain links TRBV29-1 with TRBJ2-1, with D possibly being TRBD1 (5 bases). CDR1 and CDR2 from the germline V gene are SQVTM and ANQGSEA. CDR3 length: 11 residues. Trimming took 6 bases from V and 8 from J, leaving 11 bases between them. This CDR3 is CSVGHGDEQFF. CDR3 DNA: TGCAGCGTCGGACACGGCGATGAGCAGTTCTTC.

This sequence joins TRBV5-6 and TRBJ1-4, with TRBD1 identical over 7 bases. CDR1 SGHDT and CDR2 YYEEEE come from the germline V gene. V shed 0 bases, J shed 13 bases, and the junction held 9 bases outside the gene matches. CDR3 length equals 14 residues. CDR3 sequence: CASSLVSESGGLFF. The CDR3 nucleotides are TGTGCCAGCAGCTTGGTAAGCGAGTCAGGGGGACTGTTTTTT.

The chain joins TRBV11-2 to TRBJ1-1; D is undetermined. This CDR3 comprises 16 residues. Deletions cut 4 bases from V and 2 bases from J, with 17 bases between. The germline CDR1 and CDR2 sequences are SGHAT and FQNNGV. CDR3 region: CASSSQIRQPNTEAFF. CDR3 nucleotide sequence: TGTGCCAGCAGCTCCCAAATCCGGCAGCCTAACACTGAAGCTTTCTTT.

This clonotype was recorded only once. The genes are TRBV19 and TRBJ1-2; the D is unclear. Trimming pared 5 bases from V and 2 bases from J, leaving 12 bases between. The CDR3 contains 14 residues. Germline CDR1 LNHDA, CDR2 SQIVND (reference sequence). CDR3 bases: TGTGCCAGTAGTGCCTTGGGCCGGAACTATGGCTACACCTTC. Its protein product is CASSALGRNYGYTF.

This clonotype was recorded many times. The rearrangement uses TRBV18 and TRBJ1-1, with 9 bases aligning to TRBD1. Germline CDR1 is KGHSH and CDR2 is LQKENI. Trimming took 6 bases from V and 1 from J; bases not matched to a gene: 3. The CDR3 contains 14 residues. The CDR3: CASSDRGANTEAFF. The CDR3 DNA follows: TGTGCCAGCTCCGACAGGGGGGCGAACACTGAAGCTTTCTTT. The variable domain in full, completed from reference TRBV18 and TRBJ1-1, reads NAGVMQNPRHLVRRRGQEARLRCSPMKGHSHVYWYRQLPEEGLKFMVYLQKENIIDESGMPKERFSAEFPKEGPSILRIQQVVRGDSAAYFCASSDRGANTEAFFGQGTRLTVV.

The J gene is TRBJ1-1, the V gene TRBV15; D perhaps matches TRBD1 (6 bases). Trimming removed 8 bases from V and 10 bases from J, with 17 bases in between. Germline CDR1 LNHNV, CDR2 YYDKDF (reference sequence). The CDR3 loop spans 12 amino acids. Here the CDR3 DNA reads TGTGCCACCCCTCCGGGGGGCGATCGAGCTTTCTTT. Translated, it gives CATPPGGDRAFF.

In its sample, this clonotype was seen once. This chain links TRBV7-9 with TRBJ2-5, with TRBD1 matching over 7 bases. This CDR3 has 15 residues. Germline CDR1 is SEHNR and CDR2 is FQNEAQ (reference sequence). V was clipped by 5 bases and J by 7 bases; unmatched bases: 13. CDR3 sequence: CASSRRDSLPGTQYF. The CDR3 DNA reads TGTGCCAGCAGCCGTAGGGACAGCCTCCCGGGGACCCAGTACTTC. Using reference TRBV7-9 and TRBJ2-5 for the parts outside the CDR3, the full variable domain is DTGVSQNPRHKITKRGQNVTFRCDPISEHNRLYWYRQTLGQGPEFLTYFQNEAQLEKSRLLSDRFSAERPKGSFSTLEIQRTEQGDSAMYLCASSRRDSLPGTQYFGPGTRLLVL.

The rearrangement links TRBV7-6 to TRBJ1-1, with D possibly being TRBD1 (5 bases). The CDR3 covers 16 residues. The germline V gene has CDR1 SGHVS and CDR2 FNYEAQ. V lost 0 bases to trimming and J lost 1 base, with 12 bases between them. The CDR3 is CASSLAQLGGNTEAFF. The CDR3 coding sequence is TGTGCCAGCAGCTTAGCGCAGTTGGGGGGGAACACTGAAGCTTTCTTT. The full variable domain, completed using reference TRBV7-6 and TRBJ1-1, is GAGVSQSPRYKVTKRGQDVALRCDPISGHVSLYWYRQALGQGPEFLTYFNYEAQQDKSGLPNDRFSAERPEGSISTLTIQRTEQRDSAMYRCASSLAQLGGNTEAFFGQGTRLTVV.

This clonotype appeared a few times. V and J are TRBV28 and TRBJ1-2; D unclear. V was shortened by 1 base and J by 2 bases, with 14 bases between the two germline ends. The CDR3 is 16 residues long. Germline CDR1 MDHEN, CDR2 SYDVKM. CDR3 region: CASSLYTRLKNYGYTF. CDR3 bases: TGTGCCAGCAGTTTATATACCCGGCTGAAAAACTATGGCTACACCTTC.

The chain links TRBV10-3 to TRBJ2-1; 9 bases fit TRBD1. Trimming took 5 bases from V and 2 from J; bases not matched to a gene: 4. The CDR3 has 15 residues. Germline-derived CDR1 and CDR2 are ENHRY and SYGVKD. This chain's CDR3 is CAISTDRGAYNEQFF. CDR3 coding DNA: TGTGCCATCAGTACGGACAGGGGAGCCTACAATGAGCAGTTCTTC.

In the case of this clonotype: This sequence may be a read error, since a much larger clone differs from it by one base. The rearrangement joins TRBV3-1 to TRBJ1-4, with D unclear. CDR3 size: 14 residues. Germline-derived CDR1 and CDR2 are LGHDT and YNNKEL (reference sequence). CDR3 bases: TGTGCCAGCAGTAGAGCAGAAACTAATGGAAAACTGTTTTTT. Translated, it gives CASSRAETNGKLFF.

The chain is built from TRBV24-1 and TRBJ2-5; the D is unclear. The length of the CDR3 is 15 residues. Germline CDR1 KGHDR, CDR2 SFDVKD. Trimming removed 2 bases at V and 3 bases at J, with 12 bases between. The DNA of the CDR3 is TGTGCCACCAGTGATTCGCGCTTTGCCGAAGAGACCCAGTACTTC. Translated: CATSDSRFAEETQYF.

The CDR3 is CASSVGQGDTGELFF. The CDR3 DNA reads as TGTGCCAGCAGTGTGGGACAGGGGGACACCGGGGAGCTGTTTTTT. This chain joins TRBV2 and TRBJ2-2; 11 positions match TRBD1. V lost 4 bases to trimming and J lost 3 bases; unmatched junction nucleotides: 1. Germline CDR1 is SNHLY and CDR2 is FYNNEI. This CDR3 region has 15 residues.

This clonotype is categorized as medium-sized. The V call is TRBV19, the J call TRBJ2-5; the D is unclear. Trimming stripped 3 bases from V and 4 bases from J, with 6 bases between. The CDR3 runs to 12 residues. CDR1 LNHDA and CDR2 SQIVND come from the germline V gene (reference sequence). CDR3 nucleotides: TGTGCCAGTAGTATTGGTAGAGAGACCCAGTACTTC. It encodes CASSIGRETQYF.

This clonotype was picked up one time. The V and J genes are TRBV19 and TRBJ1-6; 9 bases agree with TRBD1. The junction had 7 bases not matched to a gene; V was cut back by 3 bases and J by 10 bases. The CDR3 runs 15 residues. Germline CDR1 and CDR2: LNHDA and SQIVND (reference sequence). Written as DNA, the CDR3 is TGTGCCAGTAGTATCTACGGGACAGGGAGATCACCCCTCCACTTT. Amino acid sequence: CASSIYGTGRSPLHF.

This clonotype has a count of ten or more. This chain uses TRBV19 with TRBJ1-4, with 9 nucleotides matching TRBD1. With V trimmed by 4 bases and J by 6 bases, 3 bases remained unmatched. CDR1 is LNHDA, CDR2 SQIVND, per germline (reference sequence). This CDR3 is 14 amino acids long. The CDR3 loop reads CASSNRGRDEKLFF. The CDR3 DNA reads TGTGCCAGTAGTAACAGGGGGCGAGATGAAAAACTGTTTTTT.

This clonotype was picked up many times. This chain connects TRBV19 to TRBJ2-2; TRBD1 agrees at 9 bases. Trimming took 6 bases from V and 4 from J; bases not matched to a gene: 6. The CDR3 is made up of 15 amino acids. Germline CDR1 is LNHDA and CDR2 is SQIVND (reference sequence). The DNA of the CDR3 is TGTGCCAGTAGGCCACGACAGGGGGTCACCGGGGAGCTGTTTTTT. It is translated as CASRPRQGVTGELFF.

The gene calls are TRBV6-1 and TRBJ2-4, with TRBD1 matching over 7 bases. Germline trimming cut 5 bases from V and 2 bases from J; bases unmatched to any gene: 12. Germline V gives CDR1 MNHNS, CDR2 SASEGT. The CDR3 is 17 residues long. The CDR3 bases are TGTGCCAGCAGTCCAGTAGACAGGGTGGGGTCCAAAAACATTCAGTACTTC. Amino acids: CASSPVDRVGSKNIQYF.

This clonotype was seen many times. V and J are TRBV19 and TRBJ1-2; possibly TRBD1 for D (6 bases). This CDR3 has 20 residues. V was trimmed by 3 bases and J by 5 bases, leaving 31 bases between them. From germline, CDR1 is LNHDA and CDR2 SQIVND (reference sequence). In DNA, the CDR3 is TGTGCCAGTAGTATCTCTTCGGAGGTCGGGGGCTCACCTCTATTATATGGCTACACCTTC. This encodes CASSISSEVGGSPLLYGYTF.

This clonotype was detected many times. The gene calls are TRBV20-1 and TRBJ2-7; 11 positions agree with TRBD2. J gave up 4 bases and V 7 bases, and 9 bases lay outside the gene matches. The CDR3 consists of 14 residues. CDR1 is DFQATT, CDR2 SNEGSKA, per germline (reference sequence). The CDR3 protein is CSVGGLADLYEQYF. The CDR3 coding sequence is TGCAGTGTGGGGGGACTAGCGGACTTATACGAGCAGTACTTC.

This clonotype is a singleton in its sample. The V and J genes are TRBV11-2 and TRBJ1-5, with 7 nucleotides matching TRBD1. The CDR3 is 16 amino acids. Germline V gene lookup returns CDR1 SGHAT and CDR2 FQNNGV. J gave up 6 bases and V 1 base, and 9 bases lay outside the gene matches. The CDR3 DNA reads TGTGCCAGCAGCTTAGGATGGCAGGGGGGAAGTCAGCCCCAGCATTTT. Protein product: CASSLGWQGGSQPQHF.

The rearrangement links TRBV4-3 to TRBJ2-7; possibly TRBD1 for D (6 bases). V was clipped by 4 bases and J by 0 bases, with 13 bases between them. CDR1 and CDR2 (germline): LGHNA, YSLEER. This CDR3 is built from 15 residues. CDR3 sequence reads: CASSLSRDISYEQYF. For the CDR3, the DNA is TGCGCCAGCAGCCTTTCTAGGGACATCTCCTACGAGCAGTACTTC.

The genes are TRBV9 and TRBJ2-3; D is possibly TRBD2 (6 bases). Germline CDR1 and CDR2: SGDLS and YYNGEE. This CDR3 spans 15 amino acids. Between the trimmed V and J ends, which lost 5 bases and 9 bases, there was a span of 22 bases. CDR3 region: CASSPPGLESLTQYF. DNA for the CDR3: TGTGCCAGCAGTCCGCCGGGACTCGAGAGCTTGACGCAGTATTTT.